This T cell receptor beta chain was identified in a study of T-cell reconstitution after alpha-beta-depleted transplantation in children. Study observations and caveats: T-cell counts and diversity at one year following transplant were attributed mainly to newly produced T cells.

A library of TCRbeta sequences, prepared with unique molecular identifiers, was generated. TCRdb reanalysed the PCR reads using MiXCR and keeps one entry per CDR3 protein. The table shows fewer than 150,000 distinct CDR3 sequences, with under 25% occurring only once. CDR1 SGHKS and CDR2 YYEKEE come from the germline V gene (reference sequence). The CDR3 length is 13 residues. V dropped 5 bases and J dropped 2 bases, with 11 bases sitting between them. This clonotype was counted between two and nine times. Its matching antigen is unknown. The sample consisted of PBMCs, mostly from graft donor cells, taken 180 days after TCRalphabeta/CD19-depleted stem cell transplant. The chain combines TRBV5-5 with TRBJ2-7; D possibly corresponds to TRBD1 (5 bases). This clonotype was sampled from a male patient under 10 years old who had a stem cell transplant for chronic granulomatous disease, so the T cells may come from the graft donor. CDR3 residues: CASRPLTAYEQYF. CDR3 bases: TGTGCCAGCAGACCCTTGACAGCCTACGAGCAGTACTTC.